This entry concerns a single T cell receptor beta chain. The authors extracted RNA and reverse transcribed it into cDNA as the sequencing template. Generated by immunoSEQ multiplex PCR, the TCRdb table keeps only in-frame clones and is missing some. The sample consists of over 85,000 clones, 70% to 85% of them appearing once. This entry comes from a study of CD8+ T cells in alopecia areata. The V gene's germline CDR1 is LNHDA and CDR2 SQIVND (reference sequence). V gave up 9 bases and J gave up 5 bases, with 14 bases separating them. This CDR3 comprises 13 residues. Treatment described: oral pan-JAK inhibitor, 5-10 mg twice daily.

This specimen was CD8+ T cells sorted from blood, taken around week 44, from a patient treated with tofacitinib. The rearrangement uses TRBV19 and TRBJ1-5; D is perhaps TRBD1 (6 bases). The source of this sequence is a human donor with alopecia areata. CDR3 DNA sequence: TGTGCCAGCCAAACAGGGTCCGATCAGCCCCAGCATTTT. This translates into CASQTGSDQPQHF.